Sequencing of this T cell receptor (beta chain) was carried out in a study of T cell changes during pregnancy in multiple sclerosis. Method: immunoSEQ multiplex PCR; TCRdb's copy keeps in-frame clones and lacks some. The sample includes tens of thousands of clones, 88% seen only once; the top ten take roughly 1.7%. CDR1 is SGHVS and CDR2 is FNYEAQ in the germline V gene. The CDR3 runs to 16 residues. Trimming at V came to 5 bases and at J to 1 base, leaving 7 bases not matched to a gene. This clonotype was sampled from a female donor with multiple sclerosis, enrolled in a pregnancy study. The sample was peripheral blood, taken in the first trimester of pregnancy. V gene TRBV7-6 combines with J gene TRBJ1-5; TRBD1 aligns across 8 bases. The CDR3 protein is CASSAGQGISNQPQHF. CDR3 DNA: TGTGCCAGCAGCGCCGGACAGGGTATAAGCAATCAGCCCCAGCATTTT.